The 8 T cell receptor beta chains below all came from one sample that was sequenced in a study of blood T cell repertoires in COVID-19. TCRdb keeps only in-frame clones here, not all; method: immunoSEQ multiplex PCR. The sample has 150,000 to 200,000 clones; approximately 83% are singletons. Sequencing was done on a sample of peripheral blood. These TCRs come from a man between 50 and 59 years old with active or convalescent COVID-19.

This rearrangement joins TRBV10-2 to TRBJ2-1; D ambiguous. The V gene lost 2 bases and the J gene lost 3 bases, with 5 bases spanning the gap. The CDR3 runs to 13 residues. Germline V gene data show CDR1 as WSHSY and CDR2 as SAAADI. CDR3 region: CASSENFYNEQFF. The CDR3 DNA reads TGCGCCAGCAGTGAGAACTTCTACAATGAGCAGTTCTTC.

The rearrangement uses TRBV5-1 and TRBJ2-2; the match to TRBD1 covers 8 bases. With 2 bases clipped from V and 5 bases from J, the junction kept 2 bases outside the gene matches. CDR1 and CDR2 (germline): SGHRS, YFSETQ. This CDR3 is built from 14 residues. The CDR3 DNA follows: TGCGCCAGCAGCTTTCGGACAGGGACCGGGGAGCTGTTTTTT. Residues: CASSFRTGTGELFF. The complete variable domain, with remaining parts taken from reference TRBV5-1 and TRBJ2-2, reads KAGVTQTPRYLIKTRGQQVTLSCSPISGHRSVSWYQQTPGQGLQFLFEYFSETQRNKGNFPGRFSGRQFSNSRSEMNVSTLELGDSALYLCASSFRTGTGELFFGEGSRLTVL.

The chain is built from TRBV10-3 and TRBJ2-5; 11 bases line up with TRBD1. This CDR3 spans 14 amino acids. Germline CDR1 and CDR2: ENHRY and SYGVKD. V dropped 4 bases and J dropped 5; count of bases not matched to a gene: 3. The CDR3 bases are TGTGCCATCAGTGGGGACAGGGGGGACGAGACCCAGTACTTC. Its protein is CAISGDRGDETQYF.

CDR3 DNA sequence: TGTGCCAGCAGTTCAGGATTCCGGAAACAGAGCTACACCTTC. Amino acid sequence: CASSSGFRKQSYTF. This chain uses TRBV6-5 with TRBJ1-2; D unresolved. Germline assignment: CDR1 MNHEY and CDR2 SVGAGI. The V end was cut by 4 bases, the J end by 9 bases, with 18 bases between. This CDR3 region has 14 residues.

This sequence joins TRBV7-2 and TRBJ1-1; 7 nucleotides match TRBD1. V lost 5 bases to trimming and J lost 6 bases; unmatched junction nucleotides: 12. Germline V gene sequence: CDR1 SGHTA, CDR2 FQGNSA. This CDR3 spans 15 amino acids. CDR3 sequence: CASSPLTGIGAEAFF. CDR3 sequence (DNA): TGTGCCAGCAGCCCCTTGACAGGGATAGGGGCTGAAGCTTTCTTT.

This clone was observed a handful of times. V and J are TRBV7-2 and TRBJ2-1, with a tentative D call TRBD1 (5 bases). Germline assignment: CDR1 SGHTA and CDR2 FQGNSA. CDR3 length equals 14 residues. V was cut by 1 base and J by 7 bases, with 11 bases left in between. The CDR3 nucleotides read TGTGCCAGCAGCTTAGGGCAGGGTCAGAATGAGCAGTTCTTC. It encodes CASSLGQGQNEQFF.

The chain has TRBV5-1 and TRBJ1-2; no reliable D call. Germline V lookup: CDR1 SGHRS, CDR2 YFSETQ. With 0 bases removed from V and 6 bases from J, the gap between germline ends came to 9 bases. This CDR3 region has 13 residues. The CDR3 reads CASSLGVDNGYTF. DNA for the CDR3: TGCGCCAGCAGCTTGGGCGTAGACAATGGCTACACCTTC.

This clone was found a few times. The rearrangement uses TRBV11-2 and TRBJ2-2, with D hard to call. Germline V gene data show CDR1 as SGHAT and CDR2 as FQNNGV. The ends were cut back, 5 bases at V and 6 bases at J, with 10 bases in the middle. The CDR3 is 13 residues long. CDR3 sequence (DNA): TGTGCCAGCAGCCTAGTGATAGCCGGGGAGCTGTTTTTT. This translates into CASSLVIAGELFF.